This T cell receptor beta chain was documented in a study of shared clonotypes between healthy human individuals. The germline V gene encodes CDR1 SGHTS and CDR2 YDEGEE. The V segment lost 7 bases and the J segment 3 bases; nucleotides outside the gene matches: 5. The CDR3 sequence is 13 residues long. Authors' analysis steps: Filtering was not the same, since immunoSEQ gave junction-only sequences without quality scores. Sequencing was performed with immunoSEQ multiplex PCR; in TCRdb, only in-frame clones are kept and a portion is missing. That table gives V, J and clone size, and the DNA gave D and trimming. The profile shows roughly 2.6 million clones, roughly nine tenths of them singletons. Donation came from healthy HIV-negative adults that had no recent acute infections or vaccinations. CD4+ cells were split into CD45RA+ naive and CD45RA-negative memory subsets.

The sequence came from a man aged 18 to 30 in good health. The source material was naive CD4+ T cells sorted from blood. Indicated subset: CD45RA+ positively selected. The rearrangement links TRBV5-8 to TRBJ1-2; 8 bases agree with TRBD1. The CDR3 is CASAQGAYYGYTF. The CDR3 DNA sequence: TGTGCCAGCGCGCAGGGGGCATACTATGGCTACACCTTC.